Below are 9 T cell receptor beta chains sequenced from a single sample in a study of Ad26.COV2.S vaccination and SARS-CoV-2 variants (dated by TCRdb to the early 2020s). According to the study, the label for this sample's treatment or condition signals: over 15 received Ad26.COV2.S at low or high dose, single or two shots; 5 received placebo; per-sample allocation not given. Repertoires of vaccine and placebo recipients were sequenced from samples collected on day 63 after the first injection. The protocol used for the library was the immunoSEQ multiplex PCR assay. TCRdb took over this immuneACCESS table, retaining in-frame rearrangements with V and J assigned. Such tables are incomplete; in checked studies, under half of the missing clones stem from an unresolved V gene, and the remainder is unexplained. For this sample there are about 400,000 clones; 70% to 90% appear just once. The ten largest clones capture around 2% of the sample.

This specimen was peripheral blood, taken in a trial of Ad26.COV2.S vaccine versus placebo. These receptors all come from a person between 18 and 59 years old who received the Ad26.COV2.S COVID-19 vaccine or a placebo.

This clone was seen once. The chain has TRBV2 and TRBJ2-1; 12 nucleotides match TRBD2. Per germline, CDR1 SNHLY and CDR2 FYNNEI. V dropped 4 bases and J dropped 8; count of bases not matched to a gene: 3. CDR3 length: 14 residues. The CDR3 DNA is TGTGCCAGCAGTGTGACTAGCGGGAGTGATGAGCAGTTCTTC. This translates into CASSVTSGSDEQFF.

This chain joins TRBV6-5 and TRBJ2-3; 10 bases line up with TRBD2. Trimming at V came to 6 bases and at J to 5 bases, leaving 8 bases not matched to a gene. Germline V CDR1 and CDR2: MNHEY, SVGAGI. The CDR3 is made up of 15 amino acids. Here the CDR3 reads CASRTAGGPQDTQYF. The CDR3 DNA reads as TGTGCCAGCAGAACAGCGGGAGGGCCTCAAGATACGCAGTATTTT.

CDR3 protein: CASSPGLAGQETQYF. The CDR3 nucleotides read TGTGCCAGCTCACCTGGACTAGCGGGCCAAGAGACCCAGTACTTC. This chain links TRBV18 with TRBJ2-5; 11 bases are a match to TRBD2. The trim removed 3 bases at V and 1 base at J, leaving 1 base unmatched. Germline V gene lookup returns CDR1 KGHSH and CDR2 LQKENI. The CDR3 sequence is 15 residues long. Based on the CDR3 plus reference TRBV18 and TRBJ2-5, the full variable domain is NAGVMQNPRHLVRRRGQEARLRCSPMKGHSHVYWYRQLPEEGLKFMVYLQKENIIDESGMPKERFSAEFPKEGPSILRIQQVVRGDSAAYFCASSPGLAGQETQYFGPGTRLLVL.

The rearrangement links TRBV18 to TRBJ2-3; TRBD2 might be the D (5 bases). Germline V gene sequence: CDR1 KGHSH, CDR2 LQKENI. Trimming removed 5 bases at V and 8 bases at J, with 14 bases between. The CDR3 loop spans 13 amino acids. The CDR3 region is CASSDAGLGTQYF. In nucleotides, the CDR3 is TGTGCCAGCTCAGATGCGGGTCTTGGTACGCAGTATTTT.

The table lists this clone with a count of one. This rearrangement joins TRBV5-1 to TRBJ2-2; possible D gene TRBD1, 5 bases. Per germline, CDR1 SGHRS and CDR2 YFSETQ. The V end was cut by 2 bases, the J end by 5 bases, with 13 bases between. The length of the CDR3 is 15 residues. CDR3 bases: TGCGCCAGCAGCTTCTCACCCCAGGGTACCGGGGAGCTGTTTTTT. Amino acid sequence: CASSFSPQGTGELFF.

CDR3 amino acids: CASSRGGSYSGANVLTF. The CDR3 DNA follows: TGTGCCAGCAGTCGAGGCGGGAGCTATTCTGGGGCCAACGTCCTGACTTTC. J is TRBJ2-6 and V is TRBV2, with TRBD2 matching 7 bases. The CDR3 spans 17 residues. Losses at the gene ends were 5 bases for V and 1 base for J; bases not matched to a gene: 8. The germline V gene has CDR1 SNHLY and CDR2 FYNNEI.

This chain uses TRBV7-8 with TRBJ1-5; D is unclear. The CDR3 sequence is 12 residues long. With 2 bases removed from V and 7 bases from J, the gap between germline ends came to 6 bases. From germline, CDR1 is SGHVS and CDR2 FQNEAQ. CDR3: CASSLTGQPQHF. As DNA, the CDR3 is TGTGCCAGCAGCTTAACGGGCCAGCCCCAGCATTTT.

The V gene is TRBV5-5, the J gene TRBJ1-6; TRBD1 aligns across 8 bases. The length of the CDR3 is 16 residues. CDR1 is SGHKS and CDR2 is YYEKEE in the germline V gene (reference sequence). With V trimmed by 4 bases and J by 8 bases, 11 bases remained unmatched. CDR3 nucleotide sequence: TGTGCCAGCAGCCAGTCCCCGACAGGGGCCGATTCACCCCTCCACTTT. It specifies CASSQSPTGADSPLHF.

The V gene is TRBV28, the J gene TRBJ2-7; 10 positions agree with TRBD1. V shed 6 bases, J shed 5 bases, and the junction held 16 bases outside the gene matches. The germline gives CDR1 MDHEN, CDR2 SYDVKM. This CDR3 is built from 17 residues. In DNA form, the CDR3 reads TGTGCCAGCAGGTACGGACAGGGGGTTCGGATGTGGAACGAGCAGTACTTC. Protein sequence: CASRYGQGVRMWNEQYF.